This T cell receptor beta chain originates from a study of blood T cell repertoires in COVID-19. Study background: Acute and convalescent COVID-19 samples came from the United States, Italy and Spain.

In the authors' methods: Estimates of nucleated cell counts were drawn from the amplification of reference gene primers. Method: immunoSEQ multiplex PCR; TCRdb's copy keeps in-frame clones and lacks some. From that table come the V and J calls and clone size; the DNA was used to work out D and trimming. This repertoire shows about 140,000 clones, about 83% found once; its top ten account for 1.6%. The CDR3 contains 16 residues. Trimming took 1 base from V and 0 from J, leaving 12 bases between them. Looked up from germline, CDR1 is MNHEY and CDR2 is SMNVEV (reference sequence). This clone was seen once.

This TCR was recovered from a human donor in a cohort sampled during active COVID-19. The material sequenced was peripheral blood. The chain is built from TRBV27 and TRBJ1-2; tentative D call: TRBD1 (6 bases). The CDR3: CASSLYPGAANYGYTF. In DNA form, the CDR3 reads TGTGCCAGCAGTTTATATCCAGGGGCAGCTAACTATGGCTACACCTTC.